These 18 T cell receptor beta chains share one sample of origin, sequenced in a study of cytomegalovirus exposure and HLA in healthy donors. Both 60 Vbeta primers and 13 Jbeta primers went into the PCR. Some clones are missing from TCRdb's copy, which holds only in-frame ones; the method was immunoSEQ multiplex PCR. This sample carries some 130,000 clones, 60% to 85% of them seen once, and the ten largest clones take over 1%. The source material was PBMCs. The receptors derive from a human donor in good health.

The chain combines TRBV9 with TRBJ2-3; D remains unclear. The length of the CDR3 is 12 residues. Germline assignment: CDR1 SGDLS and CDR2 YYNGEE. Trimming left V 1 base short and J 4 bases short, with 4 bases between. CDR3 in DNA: TGTGCCAGCAGCGTAACGGCAGATACGCAGTATTTT. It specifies CASSVTADTQYF.

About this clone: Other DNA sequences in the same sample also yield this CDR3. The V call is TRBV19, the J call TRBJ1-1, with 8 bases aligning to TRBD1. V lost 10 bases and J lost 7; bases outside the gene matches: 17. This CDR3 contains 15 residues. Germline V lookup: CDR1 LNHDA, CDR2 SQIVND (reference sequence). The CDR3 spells CATRQGALGLGEAFF. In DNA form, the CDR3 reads TGTGCCACCCGCCAGGGGGCGCTTGGGTTGGGTGAAGCTTTCTTT.

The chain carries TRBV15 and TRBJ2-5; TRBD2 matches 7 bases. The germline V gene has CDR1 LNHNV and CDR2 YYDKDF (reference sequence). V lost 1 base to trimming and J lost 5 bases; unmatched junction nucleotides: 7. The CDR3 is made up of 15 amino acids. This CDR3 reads CATSRAGGFAETQYF. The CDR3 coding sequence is TGTGCCACCAGCAGAGCGGGGGGATTTGCGGAGACCCAGTACTTC.

The CDR3 coding sequence is TGTGCCAGCAGCTCGGCGGGGATCCCTTCCATCTATGGCTACACCTTC. Its translation: CASSSAGIPSIYGYTF. V usage is TRBV7-9 and J usage is TRBJ1-2; D is ambiguous. V lost 4 bases and J 4 bases, leaving 19 bases between the germline ends. Per the germline V gene, CDR1 is SEHNR and CDR2 is FQNEAQ (reference sequence). CDR3 length: 16 residues.

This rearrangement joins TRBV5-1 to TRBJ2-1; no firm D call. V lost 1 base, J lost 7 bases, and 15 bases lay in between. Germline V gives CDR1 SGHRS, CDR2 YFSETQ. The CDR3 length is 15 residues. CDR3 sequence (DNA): TGCGCCAGCAGCTTGACAGATCCCCCCTTAAATGAGCAGTTCTTC. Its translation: CASSLTDPPLNEQFF.

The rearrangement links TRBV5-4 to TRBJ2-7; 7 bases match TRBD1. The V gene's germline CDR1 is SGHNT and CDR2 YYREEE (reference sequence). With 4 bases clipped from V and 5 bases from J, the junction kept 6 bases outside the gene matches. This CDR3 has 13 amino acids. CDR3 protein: CASSPTGFDEQYF. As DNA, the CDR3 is TGTGCCAGCAGCCCGACAGGGTTTGACGAGCAGTACTTC.

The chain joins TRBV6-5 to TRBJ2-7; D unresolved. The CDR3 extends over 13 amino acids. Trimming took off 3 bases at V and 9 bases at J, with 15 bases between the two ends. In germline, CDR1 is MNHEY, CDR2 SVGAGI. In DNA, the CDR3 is TGTGCCAGCAGTTATGGGTCCCCGACTGTGCAGTACTTC. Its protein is CASSYGSPTVQYF.

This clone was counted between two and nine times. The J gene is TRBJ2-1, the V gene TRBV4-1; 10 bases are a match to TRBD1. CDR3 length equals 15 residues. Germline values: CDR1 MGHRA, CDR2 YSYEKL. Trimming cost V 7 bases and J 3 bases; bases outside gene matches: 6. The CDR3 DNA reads TGCGCCAGCAAGGCCCGGGACAGGGGCTACAATGAGCAGTTCTTC. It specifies CASKARDRGYNEQFF.

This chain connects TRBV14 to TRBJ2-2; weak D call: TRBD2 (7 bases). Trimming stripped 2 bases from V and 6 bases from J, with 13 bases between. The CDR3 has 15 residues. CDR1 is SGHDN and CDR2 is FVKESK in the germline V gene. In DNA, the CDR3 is TGTGCCAGCAGCCAATTCCGAGGGGGGGCCGGGGAGCTGTTTTTT. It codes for CASSQFRGGAGELFF.

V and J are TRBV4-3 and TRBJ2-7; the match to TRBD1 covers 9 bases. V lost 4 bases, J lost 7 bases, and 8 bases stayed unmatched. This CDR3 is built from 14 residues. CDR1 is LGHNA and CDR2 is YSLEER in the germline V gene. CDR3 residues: CASSLPGQGWEQYF. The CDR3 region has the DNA TGCGCCAGCAGCCTGCCGGGACAGGGATGGGAGCAGTACTTC.

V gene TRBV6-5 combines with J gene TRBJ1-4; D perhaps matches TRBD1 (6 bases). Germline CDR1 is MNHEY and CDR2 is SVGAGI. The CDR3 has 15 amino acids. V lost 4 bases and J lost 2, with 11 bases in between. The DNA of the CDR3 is TGTGCCAGCAGTTTAGGGGGGGGGACTAATGAAAAACTGTTTTTT. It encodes CASSLGGGTNEKLFF.

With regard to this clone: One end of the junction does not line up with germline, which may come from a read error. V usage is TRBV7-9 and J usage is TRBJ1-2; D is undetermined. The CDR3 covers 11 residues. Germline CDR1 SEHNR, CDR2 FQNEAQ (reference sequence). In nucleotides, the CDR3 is TGTTCCAGTCCCTCTCTCTATGGCTACACCTTC. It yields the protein CSSPSLYGYTF.

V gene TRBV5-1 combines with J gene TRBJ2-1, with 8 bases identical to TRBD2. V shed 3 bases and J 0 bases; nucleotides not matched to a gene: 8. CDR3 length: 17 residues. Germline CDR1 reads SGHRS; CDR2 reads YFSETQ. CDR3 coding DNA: TGCGCCAGCAGCTATTACACCGGGACTAGCTCCTACAATGAGCAGTTCTTC. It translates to CASSYYTGTSSYNEQFF.

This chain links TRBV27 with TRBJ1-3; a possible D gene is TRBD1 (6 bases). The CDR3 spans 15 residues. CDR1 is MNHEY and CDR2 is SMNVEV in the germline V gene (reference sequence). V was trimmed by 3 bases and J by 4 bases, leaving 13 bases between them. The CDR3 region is CASSLGGASGNTIYF. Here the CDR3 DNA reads TGTGCCAGCAGTTTGGGGGGGGCGTCCGGAAACACCATATATTTT.

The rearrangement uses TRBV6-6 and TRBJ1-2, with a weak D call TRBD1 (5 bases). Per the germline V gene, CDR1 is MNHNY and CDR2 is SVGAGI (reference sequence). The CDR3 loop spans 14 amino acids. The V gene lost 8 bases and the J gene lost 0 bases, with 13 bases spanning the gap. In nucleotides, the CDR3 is TGTGCCAGCGTGTGGGGGGGAGCTAACTATGGCTACACCTTC. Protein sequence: CASVWGGANYGYTF.

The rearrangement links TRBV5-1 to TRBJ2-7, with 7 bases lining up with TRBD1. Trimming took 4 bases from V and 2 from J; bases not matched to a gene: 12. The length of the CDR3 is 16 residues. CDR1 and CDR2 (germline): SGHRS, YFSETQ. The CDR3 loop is CASSRSTTGTPYEQYF. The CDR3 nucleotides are TGCGCCAGCAGCCGGAGTACGACAGGGACGCCCTACGAGCAGTACTTC.

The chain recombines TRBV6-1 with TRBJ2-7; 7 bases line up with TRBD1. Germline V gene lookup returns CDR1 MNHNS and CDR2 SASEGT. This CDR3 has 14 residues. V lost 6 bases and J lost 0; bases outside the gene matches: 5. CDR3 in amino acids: CASSSDRNSYEQYF. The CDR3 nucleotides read TGTGCCAGCAGCTCGGACAGGAACTCCTACGAGCAGTACTTC.

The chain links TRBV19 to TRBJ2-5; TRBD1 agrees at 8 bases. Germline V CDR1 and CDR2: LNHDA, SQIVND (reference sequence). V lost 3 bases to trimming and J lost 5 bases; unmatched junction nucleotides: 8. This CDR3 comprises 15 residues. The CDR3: CASSISPGGAETQYF. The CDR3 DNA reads TGTGCCAGTAGTATCTCCCCAGGGGGCGCGGAGACCCAGTACTTC.